This TCR beta chain emerged from a study of blood T cell repertoires in COVID-19. This CDR3 region has 14 residues. Trimming pared 0 bases from V and 5 bases from J, leaving 11 bases between. The V gene's germline CDR1 is LNHNV and CDR2 YYDKDF (reference sequence). Here immunoSEQ multiplex PCR was the method, and the copy in TCRdb shows in-frame clones only, minus some. Altogether 260,000 or so clones are present, under 90% being singletons, with the ten largest covering 3% to 4%. The sample was PBMCs or T cells enriched from blood (not recorded which). The chain couples TRBV15 to TRBJ2-7; tentatively, D is TRBD1 (6 bases). The receptor was derived from a middle-aged woman who had been exposed to COVID-19. The CDR3 region is CATSRDLSGDEQYF. CDR3 nucleotide sequence: TGTGCCACCAGCAGAGATCTCTCAGGGGACGAGCAGTACTTC.